This is a list of T cell receptor beta chains from one sample in a study of cytomegalovirus exposure and HLA in healthy donors. Repertoires were generated with immunoSEQ multiplex PCR, while TCRdb's copy carries only in-frame clones and drops some. The sample has around 160,000 clones, about 77% seen once; the top ten hold roughly 7%. The sequenced sample was PBMCs. The receptors stem from a male donor in good health and CMV-seropositive. CDR3s leave out the opening cysteine and the closing phenylalanine or tryptophan. Fields, in order: D gene, V gene, CDR3 protein. The D gene is left open where the match is weak.

NA	TRBV30	AWSQGPGAQY
NA	TRBV6-5	ASSPRGETQY
NA	TRBV14	ASSQVTPPGSPLH
TRBD2	TRBV9	ASSPRASGGPVTDTQY
NA	TRBV11-2	ASSYGQNYEQY
NA	TRBV9	ASSVGREHSPLH
NA	TRBV18	ASSLGQDYEQY
NA	TRBV19	ASSMSRYNSPLH
NA	TRBV9	ASSVGDTSNEKLF
NA	TRBV10-2	ATLLGSTGNEQF
NA	TRBV5-8	ASSLVREVSNQPQH
TRBD1	TRBV6-6	ASKEGTGGLGQY
NA	TRBV15	ATSRVHRGAKETQY
NA	TRBV5-4	ASSTLGQGRGYT
TRBD1	TRBV10-2	ASSGQGSNTEAF
TRBD2	TRBV5-1	ASRASGGTDTQY
TRBD2	TRBV14	ASSQDGGAGELF
TRBD1	TRBV4-1	ASSPPGQGYEQY
TRBD1	TRBV2	ASSKPRTGLNTEAF
TRBD2	TRBV5-6	ASEELNRGGTQY
NA	TRBV29-1	SVEDRGRLSSYNEQF
TRBD1	TRBV6-6	ASSYRTGSLENTQY
TRBD2	TRBV9	ASSPPDPGLAGGEETQY
NA	TRBV6-6	ASGEGRGGYT
NA	TRBV7-9	SSSLLVGGTEAF
TRBD1	TRBV5-4	ASSPGDRGNYGYT
TRBD1	TRBV6-1	ASSSRQGVDGYT
NA	TRBV30	AWGRGGASTYEQY
NA	TRBV2	ASSIPQGLNEQY
NA	TRBV11-2	ASSAVRVNAEAF
NA	TRBV7-9	ASSPGLPNTEAF
NA	TRBV7-9	ASSQGGLNTEAF
NA	TRBV6-5	ASRRQVAGTEAF
TRBD1	TRBV10-3	AISRDRGNTEAF
TRBD1	TRBV11-3	ASSLDRGDTGELF
TRBD1	TRBV6-5	ASSTTGVRNQPQH
TRBD2	TRBV7-2	ASSQRLAGSRNEQF
NA	TRBV27	ASSLWQGDYEQY
NA	TRBV7-2	ASSLALNPGTEAF
NA	TRBV2	ASSPRQARWTD
NA	TRBV6-1	ASRASEGYNEQF
TRBD2	TRBV4-1	ASSQGGSGTDTQY
TRBD2	TRBV7-9	ASSLVAGGPPQF
NA	TRBV5-4	ASSDKPGTDTGELF
TRBD2	TRBV7-2	ASSLVSGGAYNEQF
NA	TRBV7-9	ASSLWGTDSPLH
NA	TRBV6-1	ASSERELGYEQY
NA	TRBV27	ASSPGLTYEQY
NA	TRBV4-2	ASSSDTRQYEQY
NA	TRBV6-1	ASSEAPEGVYGYT
NA	TRBV9	ASSVGGGSEANEKLF
NA	TRBV6-1	ASTDSLGTDTQY
NA	TRBV2	ASNRDSEPQH
TRBD2	TRBV7-9	ASTSGASGAHTQY
TRBD2	TRBV5-1	ASSPSLAGGYQETQY
NA	TRBV2	ASSPPGEQY